This TCR beta chain was observed in a study of blood T cell repertoires in COVID-19. Trimming took 3 bases from V and 3 from J, leaving 11 bases between them. The CDR3 contains 15 residues. Germline V gene data show CDR1 as LNHDA and CDR2 as SQIVND (reference sequence). Clones were read by immunoSEQ multiplex PCR, and TCRdb kept only the in-frame ones, dropping some. Among around 120,000 clones listed, 90% were seen once. The clonotype was recovered from a woman aged 55-69 years with COVID-19, enrolled during active disease. The chain combines TRBV19 with TRBJ1-4; a possible D gene is TRBD1 (5 bases). Specimen: peripheral blood. CDR3 DNA sequence: TGTGCCAGTAGTATGGGGGGACTGTCTAATGAAAAACTGTTTTTT. Protein sequence: CASSMGGLSNEKLFF.